The text below deals with one T cell receptor (beta chain). This clonotype was detected only a few times. Its recognized antigen is unknown. Base qualities are not provided; no much larger clone lies one nucleotide away. The entry originates in a study of regulatory T cells in long-lasting Graves disease (dated by TCRdb to 2020 to 2022). Study-level background: Patients with newly diagnosed Graves' disease had been on antithyroid drugs for under 3 months. Patients with persistent Graves' disease were compared with patients with newly diagnosed Graves' disease using TCR sequencing and RNA sequencing of peripheral blood. The study took place in China and was registered as a clinical trial. A total of about 33 samples underwent TCR sequencing: some 13 from persistent and roughly 20 from newly diagnosed Graves' disease patients.

The library came from multiplex PCR. The sequencer listed for this sample is Illumina HiSeq 4000. iRepertoire HTBI primers and Arm-PCR amplification of CDR3 regions were used to construct TCR beta libraries. Gel purification was performed on PCR products prior to sequencing. The paper's processing steps were these. Across samples, roughly 60 TRBV and roughly 15 TRBJ segments were identified and used for gene usage analysis of CDR3 amino acid clonotypes. COPE and FqMerger were used to merge the filtered high-quality paired reads into contigs. BLAST was used to align contigs to IMGT TRBV, TRBD and TRBJ reference genes, with CDR3 defined following IMGT. Any clonotype with a frequency above 0.1% was classified as a highly expanded clone. Repertoire diversity was measured by Shannon entropy, and V-J evenness by the Gini coefficient. Clonotypes shared by more than one individual were considered public. The public reads were reanalyzed by TCRdb: fastp trimming at Q25, MiXCR alignment, in-frame beta chains only. Duplicate CDR3 protein sequences are folded into a single record with the most common DNA and genes. The V and J calls, along with clone size, are taken from TCRdb and not from the paper's own processing. Counted in this sample were some 500,000 distinct CDR3 sequences; 15% to 20% of them appeared once. Around a quarter of the sample is held by the ten biggest clonotypes.

Per the publication, the time point label means: newly diagnosed GD, antithyroid drugs for less than 3 months. RNA was extracted from PBMCs in TRIzol for both TCR sequencing and RNA sequencing. Graves' disease was diagnosed according to American Thyroid Association guidelines. Patients were recruited from an endocrinology department in Xi'an, China. From each patient, approximately 9.9 milliliters of peripheral blood was collected into an EDTA anticoagulant tube. PBMCs were isolated by Ficoll Paque Plus density gradient separation without further T cell sorting. An Agilent 2100 Bioanalyzer and agarose gel were used to check RNA quality, while a NanoDrop 2000 measured RNA concentration. The full study reports these points: Compared with newly diagnosed patients, patients with persistent Graves' disease had lower TCR Shannon entropy and fewer highly expanded clones, which suggests clonal expansion. More public clonotypes were shared among persistent patients (roughly 2,900) than among newly diagnosed patients (approximately 930). The study examined only peripheral blood because the primary lesion, thyroid tissue, could not be accessed. The authors noted that the small sample size was a limitation that may lower accuracy. Preferential use of TRBV28, TRBJ1-2 and TRBJ2-5 was observed in persistent disease, whereas TRBV20-1 and TRBJ2-1 were favored in newly diagnosed disease. Only the TCR beta chain was sequenced and analyzed.

Including cysteine and phenylalanine, the CDR3 has 16 amino acids. The only DNA kept is the CDR3, 48 bases in frame from the first base. The CDR1 and CDR2 encoded by the germline V gene are LGHNA and YNFKEQ. V lost 0 bases and J lost 0 bases; the stretch between them is 9 bases long. The sample also formed part of further work on T cells in Graves' hyperthyroidism and ophthalmopathy. The second study, in turn, reports: Graves' hyperthyroidism was defined as stable when no progression to ophthalmopathy occurred over 18 months of follow-up. Hyperthyroidism patients were newly diagnosed, with disease duration under 2 months, and aged 18 to 65 years. The study excluded patients with uncontrolled infections, other autoimmune diseases, pregnancy or lactation. Diagnoses were established on the basis of clinical symptoms, serum thyroxine and TRAb, thyroid ultrasound, and orbital computed tomography. The TCR CDR3 was subjected to a first round of RT-PCR using the HTBI primer set and the Qiagen OneStep RT-PCR kit. Most expanded thyroid clonotypes (frequency above 0.001) were also detected in blood, a finding suggesting that blood repertoires may reflect thyroid immune responses. A 13 V-J signature model separated ophthalmopathy from stable hyperthyroidism, with approximately 87% sensitivity and around 84% specificity in cross-validation and 80%/75% in testing. In validation, progression to ophthalmopathy was predicted by the model with roughly 71% sensitivity and 72% to 85% specificity, a median of approximately 7.1 months before onset. To identify TCR V-J signatures that set the groups apart, the researchers used a discovery cohort of 90 to 100 patients, made up of 43 with Graves' ophthalmopathy and about 60 with stable Graves' hyperthyroidism. Prospective prediction of ophthalmopathy was tested in an independent validation cohort of under 20 hyperthyroidism patients and around 16 patients who later progressed to ophthalmopathy. The 85 to 100 discovery patients were randomly split 7:3 into training and test sets. Thyroid tissue and blood T-cell repertoires from six or seven Graves' hyperthyroidism patients were also compared in the study. After sampling, hyperthyroidism patients received methimazole starting at 30 mg daily, and ophthalmopathy patients received high-dose intravenous methylprednisolone. Libraries were constructed in a second round of multiplex PCR, after which size selection and purification were carried out. The libraries were sequenced on an Illumina HiSeq2000 using paired-end 100 bp reads. SOAPnuke was used to process the raw data, throwing out any read that contained adapters or uncalled bases, had a mean Phred below 15, or lacked an exact constant-primer or identifier match. COPE v1.2.5 was used to merge the high-quality paired reads, and each unique nucleotide sequence was defined as a clonotype. Clonotypes were aligned to IMGT TRBV, TRBD and TRBJ reference segments using MiTCR v1.1. The analysis was restricted to V-J combinations with a frequency above 0.0001, which together covered 99% to 99.2% of the repertoires. The TCS score was defined as the ratio of F50 (clonal expansion) to E x V (chaos), calculated using BLOSUM62-based TCRdist between CDR3 peptides within each V-J. Welch's t-statistics and random forest reduced roughly 500 V-J features to 13, which were used in a naive Bayes classifier (R e1071). No statistical method was used to set the sample size in advance, and investigators knew the group allocation. The paper describes TCR Vbeta CDR3 sequencing of 135 peripheral blood samples, made up of 43 ophthalmopathy patients, around 73 hyperthyroidism patients and approximately 17 progressor patients.

This sequence uses TRBV4-2 and TRBJ1-3; the D gene is unclear. This sequence was found in a woman between 40 and 65 years old with Graves disease. Donor details come from another sample of the same person, matched by shared clones. The sequenced sample was peripheral blood mononuclear cells (PBMCs), obtained at new diagnosis, from a patient treated with antithyroid drugs. The base sequence is TGTGCCAGCAGCCAAGATGTGCCGAGCTCTGGAAACACCATATATTTT. This yields the protein CASSQDVPSSGNTIYF.